Below, 27 T cell receptor beta chains from the same sample are listed, as sequenced in a study of radiation and T cells in renal cell carcinoma. Time point here: blood 4 weeks post-SBRT, at nephrectomy. The treatment here: 15 Gy SBRT to primary tumor, nephrectomy 4 weeks later. Sequencing was performed with immunoSEQ multiplex PCR; in TCRdb, only in-frame clones are kept and a portion is missing. The sample lists 75,000 to 95,000 clones, 85% occurring once. This specimen consisted of blood, obtained from a patient whose treatment included radiotherapy and nephrectomy. These receptors were obtained from a man aged 50 to 60 with renal cell carcinoma.

The chain couples TRBV7-8 to TRBJ2-3, with unresolved D. Germline CDR1 SGHVS, CDR2 FQNEAQ. V lost 5 bases to trimming and J lost 6 bases, with 15 bases between them. The CDR3 consists of 14 residues. CDR3 DNA sequence: TGTGCCAGCAGCCCCCCCCGGAAAGGGGATACGCAGTATTTT. This encodes CASSPPRKGDTQYF. Supplemented by reference TRBV7-8 and TRBJ2-3, the full variable domain reads GAGVSQSPRYKVAKRGQDVALRCDPISGHVSLFWYQQALGQGPEFLTYFQNEAQLDKSGLPSDRFFAERPEGSVSTLKIQRTQQEDSAVYLCASSPPRKGDTQYFGPGTRLTVL.

This rearrangement joins TRBV5-1 to TRBJ1-1; no firm D call. Germline V gene lookup returns CDR1 SGHRS and CDR2 YFSETQ. The CDR3 has 14 amino acids. V dropped 0 bases and J dropped 4 bases, with 10 bases sitting between them. CDR3 sequence reads: CASSLELESTEAFF. CDR3 bases: TGCGCCAGCAGCTTGGAACTGGAAAGCACTGAAGCTTTCTTT.

The chain joins TRBV4-2 to TRBJ2-3; 10 bases match TRBD2. This CDR3 has 17 residues. The germline V gene has CDR1 LGHNA and CDR2 YNFKEQ. V trimming: 4 bases; J trimming: 3 bases; junction bases outside the gene matches: 10. CDR3 sequence (DNA): TGTGCCAGCAGCCGCCAAAGCGGGGGGGCGGGAACAGATACGCAGTATTTT. Translating it yields CASSRQSGGAGTDTQYF.

V gene TRBV6-5 combines with J gene TRBJ2-7, with 7 bases lining up with TRBD2. The junction had 9 bases not matched to a gene; V was cut back by 6 bases and J by 1 base. CDR3 length: 15 residues. Germline CDR1 reads MNHEY; CDR2 reads SVGAGI. The CDR3 sequence: CASRSSGGGSYEQYF. The CDR3 coding sequence is TGTGCCAGCAGATCTAGCGGTGGGGGGTCCTACGAGCAGTACTTC.

The chain employs TRBV5-6 and TRBJ2-6; 8 bases fit TRBD2. This CDR3 is 17 amino acids long. Germline V lookup: CDR1 SGHDT, CDR2 YYEEEE. Unmatched junction bases numbered 9, after V lost 3 bases and J lost 4 bases. The CDR3 reads CASSWERGSTGANVLTF. Here the CDR3 DNA reads TGTGCCAGCAGCTGGGAGCGGGGGTCGACGGGGGCCAACGTCCTGACTTTC.

V is TRBV19 and J is TRBJ2-6; possible D gene TRBD1, 6 bases. The CDR3 runs 15 residues. CDR1 is LNHDA, CDR2 SQIVND, per germline (reference sequence). Trimming cost V 6 bases and J 1 base, with 10 bases left between them. The CDR3 here is CASSSTGSGANVLTF. CDR3 bases: TGTGCCAGTAGCTCAACAGGGTCTGGGGCCAACGTCCTGACTTTC.

The rearrangement links TRBV7-3 to TRBJ2-2; D unresolved. Germline values: CDR1 SGHTA, CDR2 FQGTGA. The CDR3 sequence is 15 residues long. Trimming removed 5 bases at V and 0 bases at J, with 10 bases between. The CDR3: CASSPPNANTGELFF. CDR3 nucleotides: TGTGCCAGCAGCCCCCCGAATGCGAACACCGGGGAGCTGTTTTTT.

V usage is TRBV18 and J usage is TRBJ2-7; TRBD2 matches 10 bases. The CDR3 is made up of 16 amino acids. Unmatched junction bases numbered 9, after V lost 1 base and J lost 6 bases. Germline V gene data show CDR1 as KGHSH and CDR2 as LQKENI. Here the CDR3 reads CASSPRSSGGAVEQYF. The CDR3 nucleotides are TGTGCCAGCTCACCACGGTCCAGCGGGGGGGCTGTCGAGCAGTACTTC.

This rearrangement joins TRBV5-1 to TRBJ2-7; 9 nucleotides agree with TRBD1. The CDR3 has 17 amino acids. V gave up 0 bases and J gave up 0 bases; unmatched junction bases: 7. Germline CDR1 SGHRS, CDR2 YFSETQ. CDR3 coding DNA: TGCGCCAGCAGCTTGGGGGGCCTGACAGGGGGCTCCTACGAGCAGTACTTC. Protein product: CASSLGGLTGGSYEQYF.

The V and J genes are TRBV11-3 and TRBJ2-7, with TRBD1 matching 7 bases. The trim removed 7 bases at V and 3 bases at J, leaving 9 bases unmatched. CDR1 and CDR2 (germline): SGHNT, YENEEA. CDR3 length equals 14 residues. The CDR3 DNA reads TGTGCCAGCACCCGACAGGGTATCGTCTACGAGCAGTACTTC. This codes for CASTRQGIVYEQYF.

J is TRBJ2-1 and V is TRBV11-2; 8 bases line up with TRBD2. V dropped 6 bases and J dropped 5; count of bases not matched to a gene: 9. The germline CDR1 and CDR2 sequences are SGHAT and FQNNGV. The CDR3 consists of 15 residues. The CDR3 here is CASRRAGGVDNEQFF. In DNA form, the CDR3 reads TGTGCCAGCAGGAGGGCGGGGGGCGTCGACAATGAGCAGTTCTTC.

The chain has TRBV5-5 and TRBJ2-1; D is ambiguous. CDR3 length: 15 amino acids. The germline CDR1 and CDR2 sequences are SGHKS and YYEKEE (reference sequence). V shed 0 bases and J shed 7 bases, with 14 bases lying between them. The DNA of the CDR3 is TGTGCCAGCAGCTTGGACTGGTGGGTTAGGAATGAGCAGTTCTTC. Translating gives CASSLDWWVRNEQFF.

The chain's CDR3 is CASSRGLAGAVTQYF. CDR3 nucleotides: TGCGCCAGCAGCCGGGGACTAGCGGGGGCCGTTACGCAGTATTTT. The V and J genes are TRBV4-3 and TRBJ2-3; 14 bases are a match to TRBD2. V shed 4 bases and J 8 bases; nucleotides not matched to a gene: 5. Looked up from germline, CDR1 is LGHNA and CDR2 is YSLEER. The CDR3 totals 15 residues.

This chain links TRBV5-1 with TRBJ2-7; 8 nucleotides line up with TRBD1. The CDR3 spans 15 residues. V lost 4 bases to trimming and J lost 3 bases; unmatched junction nucleotides: 9. CDR1 is SGHRS and CDR2 is YFSETQ in the germline V gene. In nucleotides, the CDR3 is TGCGCCAGCAGCCTCATCTACGGACAGGGCTACGAGCAGTACTTC. The encoded protein is CASSLIYGQGYEQYF.

The chain employs TRBV5-4 and TRBJ1-1; the D is unclear. Trimming left V 0 bases short and J 5 bases short, with 8 bases between. This CDR3 is 13 amino acids long. Germline CDR1 reads SGHNT; CDR2 reads YYREEE (reference sequence). The CDR3 region is CASSLGQRTEAFF. DNA of the CDR3: TGTGCCAGCAGCTTGGGGCAAAGGACTGAAGCTTTCTTT.

The chain links TRBV6-5 to TRBJ1-3; 10 positions agree with TRBD1. Germline CDR1 MNHEY, CDR2 SVGAGI. This CDR3 region has 14 residues. V shed 2 bases and J 7 bases; nucleotides not matched to a gene: 2. The CDR3 region is CASSYAGQGNTIYF. Written as DNA, the CDR3 is TGTGCCAGCAGTTACGCGGGACAGGGGAACACCATATATTTT.

The chain links TRBV11-3 to TRBJ2-3; no definite D call. Between the trimmed V and J ends, which lost 5 bases and 3 bases, there was a span of 12 bases. Germline V CDR1 and CDR2: SGHNT, YENEEA. CDR3 length: 14 amino acids. The DNA for the CDR3 is TGTGCCAGCAGCCCCGCCGGGCGAACAGATACGCAGTATTTT. Residues: CASSPAGRTDTQYF.

The V call is TRBV4-1, the J call TRBJ2-6; perhaps TRBD1 as D (6 bases). V was pared by 5 bases and J by 4 bases, with 12 bases between. In germline, CDR1 is MGHRA, CDR2 YSYEKL. The CDR3 is made up of 15 amino acids. CDR3 region: CASSTGQLGANVLTF. The CDR3 bases are TGCGCCAGCAGCACAGGACAGCTCGGGGCCAACGTCCTGACTTTC.

The chain employs TRBV4-1 and TRBJ1-5, with D hard to call. The germline V gene encodes CDR1 MGHRA and CDR2 YSYEKL. This CDR3 comprises 17 residues. V gave up 0 bases and J gave up 0 bases, with 12 bases separating them. The CDR3 region has the DNA TGCGCCAGCAGCCAAGAATTATCTTGGTCTAGCAATCAGCCCCAGCATTTT. Translating it yields CASSQELSWSSNQPQHF.

CDR3 protein: CASSLSPNRFPSTDTQYF. The CDR3 coding sequence is TGTGCCAGCAGTTTATCTCCAAACAGATTCCCTAGCACAGATACGCAGTATTTT. The chain links TRBV27 to TRBJ2-3, with D unresolved. Germline CDR1 and CDR2: MNHEY and SMNVEV (reference sequence). The CDR3 is made up of 18 amino acids. The ends were cut back, 0 bases at V and 0 bases at J, with 16 bases in the middle.

J is TRBJ2-5 and V is TRBV7-9; possibly TRBD1 for D (5 bases). The CDR3 runs to 14 residues. Per germline, CDR1 SEHNR and CDR2 FQNEAQ (reference sequence). The germline V and J ends were trimmed by 1 base and 2 bases, with 8 bases remaining between them. The DNA for the CDR3 is TGTGCCAGCAGCTTAGGGGGCCTGCAAGAGACCCAGTACTTC. It translates to CASSLGGLQETQYF.

This chain connects TRBV30 to TRBJ1-2; D uncertain. The germline gives CDR1 GTSNPN, CDR2 SVGIG (reference sequence). V gave up 3 bases and J gave up 5 bases, with 7 bases separating them. The CDR3 is 11 amino acids. CDR3 region: CAWRSGYGYTF. The CDR3 DNA follows: TGTGCCTGGAGGTCGGGATATGGCTACACCTTC.

The J gene is TRBJ2-7, the V gene TRBV7-2, with D maybe TRBD2 (7 bases). This CDR3 contains 15 residues. V gave up 5 bases and J gave up 3 bases, with 17 bases separating them. CDR1 SGHTA and CDR2 FQGNSA come from the germline V gene. The CDR3 reads CASSPGRGRLYEQYF. CDR3 DNA: TGTGCCAGCAGCCCAGGGAGGGGGAGACTCTACGAGCAGTACTTC.

The V call is TRBV7-9, the J call TRBJ2-5, with a tentative D call TRBD1 (5 bases). V was trimmed by 3 bases and J by 4 bases, leaving 6 bases between them. The CDR3 covers 12 residues. Germline CDR1 and CDR2: SEHNR and FQNEAQ (reference sequence). CDR3 protein: CASSFDRETQYF. The CDR3 nucleotides are TGTGCCAGCAGCTTTGACAGAGAGACCCAGTACTTC.

The genes are TRBV9 and TRBJ2-3; 13 bases align to TRBD2. Germline V gene data show CDR1 as SGDLS and CDR2 as YYNGEE. The V and J ends lost 0 bases and 8 bases, in that order; junction bases with no gene match: 6. This CDR3 spans 16 amino acids. The CDR3 sequence: CASSVGLAGGSGTQYF. The CDR3 nucleotides read TGTGCCAGCAGCGTAGGACTAGCGGGGGGCTCTGGTACGCAGTATTTT. The whole variable domain, remainder taken from reference TRBV9 and TRBJ2-3, is DSGVTQTPKHLITATGQRVTLRCSPRSGDLSVYWYQQSLDQGLQFLIQYYNGEERAKGNILERFSAQQFPDLHSELNLSSLELGDSALYFCASSVGLAGGSGTQYFGPGTRLTVL.

V and J are TRBV14 and TRBJ2-1; D remains unclear. This CDR3 contains 14 residues. Germline values: CDR1 SGHDN, CDR2 FVKESK. Deletions cut 7 bases from V and 4 bases from J, with 14 bases between. CDR3 region: CASKGRPPYNEQFF. As DNA, the CDR3 is TGTGCCAGCAAAGGGCGGCCTCCATACAATGAGCAGTTCTTC.

The chain recombines TRBV9 with TRBJ2-7; 7 bases match TRBD1. This CDR3 is 16 amino acids long. The junction had 6 bases not matched to a gene; V was cut back by 0 bases and J by 0 bases. Germline assignment: CDR1 SGDLS and CDR2 YYNGEE. The DNA for the CDR3 is TGTGCCAGCAGCGTAGGACAGGGAGACGGCTCCTACGAGCAGTACTTC. Amino acid sequence: CASSVGQGDGSYEQYF.